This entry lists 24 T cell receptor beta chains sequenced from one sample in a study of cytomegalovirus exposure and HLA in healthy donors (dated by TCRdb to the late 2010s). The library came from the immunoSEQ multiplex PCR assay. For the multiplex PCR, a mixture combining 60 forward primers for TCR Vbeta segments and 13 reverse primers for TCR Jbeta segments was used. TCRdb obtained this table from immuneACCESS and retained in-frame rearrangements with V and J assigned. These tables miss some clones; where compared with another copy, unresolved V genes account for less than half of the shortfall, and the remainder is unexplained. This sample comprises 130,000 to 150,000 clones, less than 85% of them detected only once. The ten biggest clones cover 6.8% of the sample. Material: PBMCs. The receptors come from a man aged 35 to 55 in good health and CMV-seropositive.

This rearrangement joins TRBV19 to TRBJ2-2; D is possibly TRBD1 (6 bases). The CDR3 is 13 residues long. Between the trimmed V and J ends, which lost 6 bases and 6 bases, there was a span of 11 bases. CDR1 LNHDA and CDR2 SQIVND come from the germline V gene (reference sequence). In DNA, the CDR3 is TGTGCCAGTAGCAAACAGGGTTCCGGGGAGCTGTTTTTT. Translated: CASSKQGSGELFF.

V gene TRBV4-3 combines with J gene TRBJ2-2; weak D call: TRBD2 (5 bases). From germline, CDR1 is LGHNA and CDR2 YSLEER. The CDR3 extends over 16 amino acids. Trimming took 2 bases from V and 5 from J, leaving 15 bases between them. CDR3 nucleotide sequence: TGCGCCAGCAGCCAAAATCCGGGGAGTGGGACCGGGGAGCTGTTTTTT. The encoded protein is CASSQNPGSGTGELFF.

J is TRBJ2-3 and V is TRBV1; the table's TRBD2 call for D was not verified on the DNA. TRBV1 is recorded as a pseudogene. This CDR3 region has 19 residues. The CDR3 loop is CTSSHVSSGSVLRTDTQYF. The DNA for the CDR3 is TGCACCAGCAGTCACGTAAGTAGCGGGAGTGTCCTGCGCACAGATACGCAGTATTTT.

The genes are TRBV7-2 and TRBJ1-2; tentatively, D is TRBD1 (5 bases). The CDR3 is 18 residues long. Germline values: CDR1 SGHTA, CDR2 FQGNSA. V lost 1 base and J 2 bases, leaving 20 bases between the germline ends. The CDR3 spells CASSLDYDAGGSNYGYTF. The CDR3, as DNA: TGTGCCAGCAGCTTAGACTATGATGCCGGGGGGTCCAACTATGGCTACACCTTC.

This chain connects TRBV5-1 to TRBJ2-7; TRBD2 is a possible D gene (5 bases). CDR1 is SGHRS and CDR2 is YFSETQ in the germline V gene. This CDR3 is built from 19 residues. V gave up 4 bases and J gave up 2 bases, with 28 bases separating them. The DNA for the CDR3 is TGCGCCAGCAGCCCAGGACTTGCTTTTAGCCTTATCGTGCCCTACGAGCAGTACTTC. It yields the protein CASSPGLAFSLIVPYEQYF.

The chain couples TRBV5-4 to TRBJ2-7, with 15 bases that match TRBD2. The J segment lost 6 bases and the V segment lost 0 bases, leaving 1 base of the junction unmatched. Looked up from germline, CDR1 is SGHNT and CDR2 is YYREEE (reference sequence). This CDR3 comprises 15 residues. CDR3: CASSLEGLAGGEQYF. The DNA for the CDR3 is TGTGCCAGCAGCTTGGAGGGACTAGCGGGGGGCGAGCAGTACTTC. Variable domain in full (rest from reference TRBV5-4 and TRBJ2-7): ETGVTQSPTHLIKTRGQQVTLRCSSQSGHNTVSWYQQALGQGPQFIFQYYREEENGRGNFPPRFSGLQFPNYSSELNVNALELDDSALYLCASSLEGLAGGEQYFGPGTRLTVT.

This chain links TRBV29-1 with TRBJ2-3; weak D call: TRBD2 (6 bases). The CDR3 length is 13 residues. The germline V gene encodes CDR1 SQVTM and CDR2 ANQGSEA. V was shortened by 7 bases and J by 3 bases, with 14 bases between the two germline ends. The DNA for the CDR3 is TGCAGCGCCCGAGGAGGGGAAACAGATACGCAGTATTTT. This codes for CSARGGETDTQYF.

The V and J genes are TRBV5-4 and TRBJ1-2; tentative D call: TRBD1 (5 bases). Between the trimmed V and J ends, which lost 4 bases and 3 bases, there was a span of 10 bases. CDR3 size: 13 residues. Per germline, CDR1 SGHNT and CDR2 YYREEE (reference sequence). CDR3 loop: CASSPQGDYGYTF. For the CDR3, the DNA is TGTGCCAGCAGCCCGCAGGGTGACTATGGCTACACCTTC.

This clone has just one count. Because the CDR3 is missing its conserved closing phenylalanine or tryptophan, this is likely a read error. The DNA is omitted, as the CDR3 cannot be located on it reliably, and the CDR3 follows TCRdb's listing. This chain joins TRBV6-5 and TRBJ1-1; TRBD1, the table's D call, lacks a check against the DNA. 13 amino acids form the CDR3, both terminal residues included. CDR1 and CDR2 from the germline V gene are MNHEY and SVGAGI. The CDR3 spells CASSPAPGQGALV.

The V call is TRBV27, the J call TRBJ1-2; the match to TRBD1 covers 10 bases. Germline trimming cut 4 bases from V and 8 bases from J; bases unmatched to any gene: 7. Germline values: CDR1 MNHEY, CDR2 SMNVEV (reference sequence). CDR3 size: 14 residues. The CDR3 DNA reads TGTGCCAGCAGTTCCTGGACAGGGGGGGAGGGCTACACCTTC. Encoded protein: CASSSWTGGEGYTF.

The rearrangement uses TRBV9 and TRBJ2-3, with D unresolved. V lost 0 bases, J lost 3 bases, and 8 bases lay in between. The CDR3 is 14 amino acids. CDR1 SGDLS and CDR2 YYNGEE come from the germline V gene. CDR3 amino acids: CASSVAFGTDTQYF. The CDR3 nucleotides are TGTGCCAGCAGCGTAGCTTTCGGGACAGATACGCAGTATTTT.

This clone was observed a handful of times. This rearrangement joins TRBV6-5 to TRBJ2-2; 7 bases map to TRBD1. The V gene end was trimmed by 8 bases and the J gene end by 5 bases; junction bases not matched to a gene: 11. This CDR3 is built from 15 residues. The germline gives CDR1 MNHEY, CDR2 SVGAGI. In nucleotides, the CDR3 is TGTGCCAGCCAACTACAGGGGCGGATTACCGGGGAGCTGTTTTTT. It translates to CASQLQGRITGELFF.

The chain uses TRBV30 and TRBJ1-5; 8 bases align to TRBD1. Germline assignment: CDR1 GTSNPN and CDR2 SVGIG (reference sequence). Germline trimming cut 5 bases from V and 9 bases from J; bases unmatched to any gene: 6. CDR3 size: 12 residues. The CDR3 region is CAWGQGQGPQHF. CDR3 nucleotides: TGTGCCTGGGGACAGGGCCAGGGGCCCCAGCATTTT.

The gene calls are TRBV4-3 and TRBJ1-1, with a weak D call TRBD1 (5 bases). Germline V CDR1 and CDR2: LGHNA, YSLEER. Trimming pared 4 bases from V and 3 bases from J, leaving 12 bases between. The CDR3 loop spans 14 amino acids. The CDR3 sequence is CASSPRTLYTEAFF. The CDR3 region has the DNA TGCGCCAGCAGCCCACGGACACTCTACACTGAAGCTTTCTTT.

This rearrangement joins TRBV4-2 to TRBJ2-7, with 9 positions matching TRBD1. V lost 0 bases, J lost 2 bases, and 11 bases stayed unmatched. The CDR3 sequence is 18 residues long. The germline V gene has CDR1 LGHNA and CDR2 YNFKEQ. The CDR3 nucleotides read TGTGCCAGCAGCCAAGAAACAACCGGGACAGGGAAAACCTACGAGCAGTACTTC. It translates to CASSQETTGTGKTYEQYF.

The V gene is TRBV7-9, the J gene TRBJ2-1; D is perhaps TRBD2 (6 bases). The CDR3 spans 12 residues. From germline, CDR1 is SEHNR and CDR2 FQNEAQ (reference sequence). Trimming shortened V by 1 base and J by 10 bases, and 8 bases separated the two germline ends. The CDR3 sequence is CASSLGTKEQFF. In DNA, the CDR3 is TGTGCCAGCAGCTTAGGGACTAAGGAGCAGTTCTTC.

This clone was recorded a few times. CDR3 loop: CASSFSRVLVNGYGYTF. CDR3 sequence (DNA): TGTGCCAGCAGCTTCAGCCGGGTCCTGGTAAACGGCTATGGCTACACCTTC. This rearrangement joins TRBV9 to TRBJ1-2, with unresolved D. Trimming stripped 4 bases from V and 4 bases from J, with 23 bases between. From germline, CDR1 is SGDLS and CDR2 YYNGEE. The CDR3 is made up of 17 amino acids.

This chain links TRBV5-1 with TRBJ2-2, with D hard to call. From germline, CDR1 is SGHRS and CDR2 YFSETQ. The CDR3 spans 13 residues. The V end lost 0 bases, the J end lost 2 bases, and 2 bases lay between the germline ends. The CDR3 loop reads CASSLANTGELFF. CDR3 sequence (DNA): TGCGCCAGCAGCTTGGCAAACACCGGGGAGCTGTTTTTT.

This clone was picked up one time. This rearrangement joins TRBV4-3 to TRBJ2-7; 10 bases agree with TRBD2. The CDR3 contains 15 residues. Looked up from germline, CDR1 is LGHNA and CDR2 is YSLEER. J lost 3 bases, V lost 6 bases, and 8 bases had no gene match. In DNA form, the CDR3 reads TGCGCCAGCAGTCACCTAGCGGGGGCCGGCTACGAGCAGTACTTC. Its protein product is CASSHLAGAGYEQYF.

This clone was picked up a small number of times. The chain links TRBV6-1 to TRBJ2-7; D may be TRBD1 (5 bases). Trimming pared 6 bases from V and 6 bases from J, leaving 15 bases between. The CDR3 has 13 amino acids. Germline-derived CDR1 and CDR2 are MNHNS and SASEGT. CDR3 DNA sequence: TGTGCCAGCAGGGGCAGGGCGTCTGTCGAGCAGTACTTC. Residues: CASRGRASVEQYF.

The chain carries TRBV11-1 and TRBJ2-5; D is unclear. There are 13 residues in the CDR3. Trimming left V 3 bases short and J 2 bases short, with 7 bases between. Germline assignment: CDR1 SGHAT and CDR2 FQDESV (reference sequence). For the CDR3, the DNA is TGTGCCAGCAGCTTTGGCAGACAAGAGACCCAGTACTTC. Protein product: CASSFGRQETQYF.

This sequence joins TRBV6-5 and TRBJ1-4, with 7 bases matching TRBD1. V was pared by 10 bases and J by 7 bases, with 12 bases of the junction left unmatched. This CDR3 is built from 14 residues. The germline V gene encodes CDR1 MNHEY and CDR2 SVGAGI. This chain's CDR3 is CATSVDRDSEKLFF. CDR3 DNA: TGTGCCACTTCAGTCGATAGGGACAGTGAAAAACTGTTTTTT.

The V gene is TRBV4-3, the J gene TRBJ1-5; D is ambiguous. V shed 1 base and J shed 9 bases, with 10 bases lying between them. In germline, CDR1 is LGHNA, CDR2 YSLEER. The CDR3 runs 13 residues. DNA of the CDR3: TGCGCCAGCAGCCAAGCCCTAAAGTGGCCCCAGCATTTT. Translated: CASSQALKWPQHF.

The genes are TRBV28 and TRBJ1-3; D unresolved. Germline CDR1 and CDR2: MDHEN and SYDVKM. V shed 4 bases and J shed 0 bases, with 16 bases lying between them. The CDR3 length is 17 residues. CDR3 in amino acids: CASSYRRFGSSGNTIYF. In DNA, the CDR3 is TGTGCCAGCAGTTACAGACGGTTCGGGAGCTCTGGAAACACCATATATTTT.